This entry lists 3 T cell receptor beta chains sequenced from one sample in a study of T cell responses to AZD1222 COVID-19 vaccine. Measured with immunoSEQ multiplex PCR; TCRdb has only the in-frame clones, and not every one. The top ten clones hold roughly an eighth of a sample with some 120,000 clones, 80% to 90% of them seen once. The source was peripheral blood, collected on day 0 of AZD1222 vaccination. The receptors shown here come from an adult in good health.

The gene calls are TRBV5-1 and TRBJ1-4; no clear D. From germline, CDR1 is SGHRS and CDR2 YFSETQ. V shed 7 bases and J shed 0 bases, with 10 bases lying between them. The CDR3 contains 14 residues. This CDR3 reads CASRSRATNEKLFF. The CDR3 DNA reads as TGCGCCAGCCGCTCTCGAGCAACTAATGAAAAACTGTTTTTT.

The chain joins TRBV5-1 to TRBJ2-3; D gene uncertain. The V gene lost 6 bases and the J gene lost 2 bases, with 10 bases spanning the gap. Germline loops: CDR1 SGHRS, CDR2 YFSETQ. The CDR3 is made up of 13 amino acids. The CDR3 coding sequence is TGCGCCAGCACCCCCCGTCCCACAGATACGCAGTATTTT. Its translation: CASTPRPTDTQYF.

The chain employs TRBV19 and TRBJ2-1, with D perhaps matching TRBD1 (6 bases). CDR3 length: 16 residues. Germline CDR1 is LNHDA and CDR2 is SQIVND (reference sequence). V lost 4 bases and J 6 bases, leaving 19 bases between the germline ends. The CDR3 spells CASSTHRVLGFNEQFF. The DNA of the CDR3 is TGTGCCAGTAGTACCCACAGGGTATTAGGGTTCAATGAGCAGTTCTTC.